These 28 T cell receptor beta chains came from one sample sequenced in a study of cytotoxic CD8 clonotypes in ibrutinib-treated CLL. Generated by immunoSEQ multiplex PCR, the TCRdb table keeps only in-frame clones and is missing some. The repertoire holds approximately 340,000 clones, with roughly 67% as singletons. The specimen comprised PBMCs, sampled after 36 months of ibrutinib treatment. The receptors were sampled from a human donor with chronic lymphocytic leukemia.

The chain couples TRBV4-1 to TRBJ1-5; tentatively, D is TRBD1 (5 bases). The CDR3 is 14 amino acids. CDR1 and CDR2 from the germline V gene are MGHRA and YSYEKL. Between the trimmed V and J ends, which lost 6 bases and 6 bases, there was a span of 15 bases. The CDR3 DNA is TGCGCCAGCAGTTGGGGGGTCGGTACTCAGCCCCAGCATTTT. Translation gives CASSWGVGTQPQHF.

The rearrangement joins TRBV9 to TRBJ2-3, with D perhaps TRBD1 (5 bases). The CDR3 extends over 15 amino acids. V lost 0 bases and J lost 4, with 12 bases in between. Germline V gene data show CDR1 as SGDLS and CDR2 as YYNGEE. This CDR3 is CASSVVGRGADTQYF. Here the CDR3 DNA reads TGTGCCAGCAGCGTAGTAGGAAGGGGCGCAGATACGCAGTATTTT.

As DNA, the CDR3 is TGTGCCAGCAGCTTGAGTGGGGTCCAAGAGACCCAGTACTTC. Translated, it gives CASSLSGVQETQYF. The chain has TRBV5-4 and TRBJ2-5; D call uncertain. The V end lost 1 base, the J end lost 1 base, and 8 bases lay between the germline ends. Germline V gene data show CDR1 as SGHNT and CDR2 as YYREEE (reference sequence). The CDR3 loop spans 14 amino acids.

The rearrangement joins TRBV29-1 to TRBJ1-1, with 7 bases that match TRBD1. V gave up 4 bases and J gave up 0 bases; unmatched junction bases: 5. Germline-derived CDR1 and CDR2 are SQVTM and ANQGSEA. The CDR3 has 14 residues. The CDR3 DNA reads TGCAGCGTTGTTGCAGGGGGTGTGAACACTGAAGCTTTCTTT. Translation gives CSVVAGGVNTEAFF.

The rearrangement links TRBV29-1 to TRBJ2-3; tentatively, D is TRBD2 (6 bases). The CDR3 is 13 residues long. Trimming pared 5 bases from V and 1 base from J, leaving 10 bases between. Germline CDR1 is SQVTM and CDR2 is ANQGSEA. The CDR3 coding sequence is TGCAGCGTTAGGAGGGTGGGCACAGATACGCAGTATTTT. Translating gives CSVRRVGTDTQYF.

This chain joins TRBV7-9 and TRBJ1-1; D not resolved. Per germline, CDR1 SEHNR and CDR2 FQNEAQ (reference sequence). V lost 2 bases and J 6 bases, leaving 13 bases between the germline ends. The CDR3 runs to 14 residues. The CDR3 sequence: CASSLTPPSSEAFF. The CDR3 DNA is TGTGCCAGCAGCTTAACCCCCCCCTCTTCTGAAGCTTTCTTT.

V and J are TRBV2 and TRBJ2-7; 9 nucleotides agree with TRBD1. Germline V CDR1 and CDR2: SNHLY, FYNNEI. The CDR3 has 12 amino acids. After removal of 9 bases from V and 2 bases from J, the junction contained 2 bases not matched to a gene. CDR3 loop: CARGTGPYEQYF. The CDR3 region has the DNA TGTGCCAGAGGGACAGGGCCCTACGAGCAGTACTTC.

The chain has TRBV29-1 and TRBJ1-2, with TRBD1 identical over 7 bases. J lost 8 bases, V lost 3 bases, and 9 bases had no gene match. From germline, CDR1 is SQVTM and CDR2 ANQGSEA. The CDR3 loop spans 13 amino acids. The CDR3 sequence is CSVDRDSSGGYTF. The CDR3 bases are TGCAGCGTTGACAGGGACAGCTCAGGAGGCTACACCTTC.

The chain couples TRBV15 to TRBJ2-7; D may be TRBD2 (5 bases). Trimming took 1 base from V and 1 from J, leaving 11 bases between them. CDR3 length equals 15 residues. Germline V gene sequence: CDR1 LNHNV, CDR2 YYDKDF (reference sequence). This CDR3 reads CATSRGGWESYEQYF. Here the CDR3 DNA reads TGTGCCACCAGCAGAGGAGGGTGGGAATCCTACGAGCAGTACTTC.

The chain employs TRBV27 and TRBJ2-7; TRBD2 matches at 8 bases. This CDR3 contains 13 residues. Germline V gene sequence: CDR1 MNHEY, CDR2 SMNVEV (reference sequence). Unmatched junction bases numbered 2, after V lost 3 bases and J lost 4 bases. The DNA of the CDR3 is TGTGCCAGCAGTTTTCTAGCGGGTTACGAGCAGTACTTC. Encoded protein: CASSFLAGYEQYF.

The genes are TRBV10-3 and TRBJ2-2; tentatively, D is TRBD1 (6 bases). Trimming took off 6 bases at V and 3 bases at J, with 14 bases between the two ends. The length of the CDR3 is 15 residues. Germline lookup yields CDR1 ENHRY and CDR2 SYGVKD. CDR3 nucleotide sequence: TGTGCCATCAGCCTCAGGGGAAGGGACACCGGGGAGCTGTTTTTT. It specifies CAISLRGRDTGELFF.

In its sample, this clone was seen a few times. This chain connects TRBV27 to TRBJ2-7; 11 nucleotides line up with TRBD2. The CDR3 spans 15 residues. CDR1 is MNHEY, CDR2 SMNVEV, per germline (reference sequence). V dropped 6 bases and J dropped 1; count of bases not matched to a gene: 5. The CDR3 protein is CASSSLAGGSYEQYF. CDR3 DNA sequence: TGTGCCAGCAGCTCGCTAGCGGGAGGATCCTACGAGCAGTACTTC.

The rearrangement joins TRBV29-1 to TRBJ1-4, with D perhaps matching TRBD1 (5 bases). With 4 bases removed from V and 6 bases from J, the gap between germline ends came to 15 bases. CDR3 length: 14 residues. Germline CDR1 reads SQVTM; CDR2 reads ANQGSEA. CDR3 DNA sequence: TGCAGCGTTGGGAGTGGGGGGACCTATGAAAAACTGTTTTTT. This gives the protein CSVGSGGTYEKLFF.

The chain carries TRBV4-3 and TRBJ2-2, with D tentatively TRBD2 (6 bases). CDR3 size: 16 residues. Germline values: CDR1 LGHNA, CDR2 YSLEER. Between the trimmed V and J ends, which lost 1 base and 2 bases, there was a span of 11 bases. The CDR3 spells CASSQGWGTNTGELFF. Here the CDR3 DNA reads TGCGCCAGCAGCCAAGGGTGGGGGACTAACACCGGGGAGCTGTTTTTT.

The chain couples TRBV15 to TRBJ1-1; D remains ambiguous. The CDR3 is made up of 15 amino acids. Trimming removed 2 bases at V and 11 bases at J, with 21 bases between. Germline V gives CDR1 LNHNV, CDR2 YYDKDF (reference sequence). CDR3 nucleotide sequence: TGTGCCACCAGCAGACCCTCGGCTCTGGCAGGTCGGGCTTTCTTT. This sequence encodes CATSRPSALAGRAFF.

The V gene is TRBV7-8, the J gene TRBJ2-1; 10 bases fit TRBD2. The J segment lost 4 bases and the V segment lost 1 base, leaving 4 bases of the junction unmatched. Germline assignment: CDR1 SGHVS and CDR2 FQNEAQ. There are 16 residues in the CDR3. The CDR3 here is CASSLGASGSYNEQFF. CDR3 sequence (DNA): TGTGCCAGCAGCTTAGGGGCTAGCGGGAGTTACAATGAGCAGTTCTTC.

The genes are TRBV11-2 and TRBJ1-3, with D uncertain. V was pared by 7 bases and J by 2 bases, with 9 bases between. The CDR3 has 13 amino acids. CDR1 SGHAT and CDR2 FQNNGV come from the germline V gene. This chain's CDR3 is CASTMTAGNTIYF. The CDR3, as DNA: TGTGCCAGCACCATGACCGCTGGAAACACCATATATTTT.

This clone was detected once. CDR3 region: CASSEMEAYNEQFF. DNA for the CDR3: TGTGCCAGCAGTGAAATGGAGGCCTACAATGAGCAGTTCTTC. This chain links TRBV2 with TRBJ2-1; possibly TRBD2 for D (5 bases). Trimming stripped 2 bases from V and 2 bases from J, with 7 bases between. This CDR3 region has 14 residues. The germline gives CDR1 SNHLY, CDR2 FYNNEI.

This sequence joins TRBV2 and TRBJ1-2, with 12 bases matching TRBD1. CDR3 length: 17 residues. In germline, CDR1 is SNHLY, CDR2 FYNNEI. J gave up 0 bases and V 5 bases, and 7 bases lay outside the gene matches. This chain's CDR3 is CASSPPGQGASNYGYTF. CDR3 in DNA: TGTGCCAGCAGTCCGCCGGGACAGGGGGCGTCTAACTATGGCTACACCTTC.

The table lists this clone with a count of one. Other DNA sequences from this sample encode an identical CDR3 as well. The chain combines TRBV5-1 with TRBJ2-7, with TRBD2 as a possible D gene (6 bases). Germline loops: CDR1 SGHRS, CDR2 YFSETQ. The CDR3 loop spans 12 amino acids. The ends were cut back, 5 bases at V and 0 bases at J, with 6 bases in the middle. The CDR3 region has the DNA TGCGCCAGCAGGGGGGGCTCCTACGAGCAGTACTTC. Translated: CASRGGSYEQYF.

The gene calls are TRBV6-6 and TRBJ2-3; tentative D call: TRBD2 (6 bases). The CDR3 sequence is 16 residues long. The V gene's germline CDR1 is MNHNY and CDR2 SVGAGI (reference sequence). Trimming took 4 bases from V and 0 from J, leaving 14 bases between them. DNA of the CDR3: TGTGCCAGCAGTTTAGGACTACTTCCTAGCACAGATACGCAGTATTTT. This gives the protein CASSLGLLPSTDTQYF.

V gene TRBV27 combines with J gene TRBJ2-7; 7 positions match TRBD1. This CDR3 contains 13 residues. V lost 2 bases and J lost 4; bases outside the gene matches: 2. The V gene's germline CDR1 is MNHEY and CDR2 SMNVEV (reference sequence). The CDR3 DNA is TGTGCCAGCAGTTTAGACAGGGCTTACGAGCAGTACTTC. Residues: CASSLDRAYEQYF.

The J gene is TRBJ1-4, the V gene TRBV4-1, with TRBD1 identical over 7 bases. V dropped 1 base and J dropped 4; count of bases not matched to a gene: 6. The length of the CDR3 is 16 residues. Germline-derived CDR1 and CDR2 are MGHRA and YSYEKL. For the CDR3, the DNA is TGCGCCAGCAGCCAAGTTATGGGACAGCTTAATGAAAAACTGTTTTTT. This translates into CASSQVMGQLNEKLFF.

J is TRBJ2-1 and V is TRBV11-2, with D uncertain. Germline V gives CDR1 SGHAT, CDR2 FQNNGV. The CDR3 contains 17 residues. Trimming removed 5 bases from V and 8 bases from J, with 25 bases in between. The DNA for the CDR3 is TGTGCCAGCAGCCACCTCACTAAAGGTTTAATTCTTGATGAGCAGTTCTTC. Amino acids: CASSHLTKGLILDEQFF. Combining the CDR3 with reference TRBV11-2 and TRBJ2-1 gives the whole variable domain EAGVAQSPRYKIIEKRQSVAFWCNPISGHATLYWYQQILGQGPKLLIQFQNNGVVDDSQLPKDRFSAERLKGVDSTLKIQPAKLEDSAVYLCASSHLTKGLILDEQFFGPGTRLTVL.

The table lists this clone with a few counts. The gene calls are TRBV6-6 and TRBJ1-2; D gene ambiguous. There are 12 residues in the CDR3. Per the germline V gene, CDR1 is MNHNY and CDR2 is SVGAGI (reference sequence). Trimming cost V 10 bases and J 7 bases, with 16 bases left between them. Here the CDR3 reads CANGGAWGGYTF. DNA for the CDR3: TGTGCCAACGGTGGAGCCTGGGGTGGCTACACCTTC.

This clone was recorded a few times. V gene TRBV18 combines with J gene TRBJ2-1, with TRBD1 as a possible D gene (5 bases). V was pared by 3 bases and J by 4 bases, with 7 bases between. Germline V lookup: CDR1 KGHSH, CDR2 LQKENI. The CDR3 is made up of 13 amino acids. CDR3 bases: TGTGCCAGCTCACCCGACAGATACAATGAGCAGTTCTTC. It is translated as CASSPDRYNEQFF.

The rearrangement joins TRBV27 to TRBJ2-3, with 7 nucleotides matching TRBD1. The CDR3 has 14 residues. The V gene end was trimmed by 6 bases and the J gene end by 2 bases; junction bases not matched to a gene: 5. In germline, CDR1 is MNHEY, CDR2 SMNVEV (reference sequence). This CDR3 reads CASRPGQYTDTQYF. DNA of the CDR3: TGTGCCAGCAGGCCGGGACAGTACACAGATACGCAGTATTTT.

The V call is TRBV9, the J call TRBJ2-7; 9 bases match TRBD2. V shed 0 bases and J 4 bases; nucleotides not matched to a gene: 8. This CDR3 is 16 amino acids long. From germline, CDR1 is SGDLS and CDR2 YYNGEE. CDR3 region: CASSVALSSGMYEQYF. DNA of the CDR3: TGTGCCAGCAGCGTAGCTCTTTCTAGCGGGATGTACGAGCAGTACTTC.